What follows are 32 T cell receptor beta chains derived from one specimen sequenced in a study of blood T cell repertoires in COVID-19. Libraries were prepared by immunoSEQ multiplex PCR; TCRdb keeps only in-frame clonotypes and omits some of them. This table has 290,000 or so clones, around 90% appearing once. Sequencing used peripheral blood. The source of these receptors is a man between 65 and 85 years old with acute or convalescent COVID-19.

This sequence joins TRBV28 and TRBJ2-3, with D hard to call. This CDR3 has 14 amino acids. V lost 5 bases and J lost 0, with 9 bases in between. The germline CDR1 and CDR2 sequences are MDHEN and SYDVKM. In DNA, the CDR3 is TGTGCCAGCAGTCTAAGACACAGCACAGATACGCAGTATTTT. This sequence encodes CASSLRHSTDTQYF.

The CDR3 loop reads CASSIPPGLSSNQPQHF. CDR3 coding DNA: TGTGCCAGTAGTATACCCCCAGGTTTGTCGAGCAATCAGCCCCAGCATTTT. The J gene is TRBJ1-5, the V gene TRBV19; no definite D call. V was trimmed by 2 bases and J by 1 base, leaving 15 bases between them. The CDR3 consists of 17 residues. The germline CDR1 and CDR2 sequences are LNHDA and SQIVND (reference sequence).

The V gene is TRBV28, the J gene TRBJ1-5; D call uncertain. Germline lookup yields CDR1 MDHEN and CDR2 SYDVKM. V lost 3 bases, J lost 2 bases, and 8 bases lay in between. This CDR3 contains 14 residues. CDR3 in amino acids: CASSFTPGNQPQHF. Here the CDR3 DNA reads TGTGCCAGCAGTTTCACCCCAGGCAATCAGCCCCAGCATTTT.

The chain is built from TRBV5-8 and TRBJ2-7; 8 positions agree with TRBD1. The CDR3 extends over 15 amino acids. J was trimmed by 4 bases and V by 4 bases; bases with no gene match: 10. Germline values: CDR1 SGHTS, CDR2 YDEGEE. The CDR3 DNA follows: TGTGCCAGCAGCCCCGGGTGGGACAGGCCATACGAGCAGTACTTC. It yields the protein CASSPGWDRPYEQYF.

Notes on this clone: The junction differs from germline at one of its ends, possibly a read error. The same CDR3 is also encoded by other DNA sequences in this sample. The J gene is TRBJ2-1, the V gene TRBV7-2, with 7 bases lining up with TRBD2. The CDR3 is made up of 15 amino acids. Looked up from germline, CDR1 is SGHTA and CDR2 is FQGNSA. CDR3 region: CASSLGLADYNEQFF. DNA of the CDR3: TGTGCCAGCAGTTTAGGGCTAGCGGATTACAATGAGCAGTTCTTC.

The rearrangement joins TRBV7-9 to TRBJ1-5; possibly TRBD1 for D (5 bases). The CDR3 extends over 13 amino acids. The V gene's germline CDR1 is SEHNR and CDR2 FQNEAQ (reference sequence). V was cut by 10 bases and J by 0 bases, with 10 bases left in between. The CDR3 is CATSGNSNQPQHF. The CDR3, as DNA: TGTGCCACCTCAGGGAATAGCAATCAGCCCCAGCATTTT.

This clone was counted between two and nine times. The V gene is TRBV18, the J gene TRBJ1-1, with D possibly matching TRBD1 (5 bases). With 2 bases removed from V and 5 bases from J, the gap between germline ends came to 12 bases. This CDR3 has 14 residues. The germline gives CDR1 KGHSH, CDR2 LQKENI. The CDR3 reads CASSPVIGGTEAFF. The CDR3 coding sequence is TGTGCCAGCTCACCAGTAATCGGGGGGACTGAAGCTTTCTTT.

V usage is TRBV7-9 and J usage is TRBJ1-2, with 8 bases identical to TRBD1. The CDR3 length is 17 residues. With 5 bases clipped from V and 4 bases from J, the junction kept 15 bases outside the gene matches. From germline, CDR1 is SEHNR and CDR2 FQNEAQ (reference sequence). CDR3: CASSLNRGTGGVYGYTF. As DNA, the CDR3 is TGTGCCAGCAGCCTAAACCGGGGGACAGGAGGGGTCTATGGCTACACCTTC.

The chain carries TRBV5-1 and TRBJ2-5; tentative D call: TRBD2 (7 bases). The V and J ends lost 0 bases and 1 base respectively, with 19 bases between them. The CDR3 spans 18 residues. From germline, CDR1 is SGHRS and CDR2 YFSETQ. The chain's CDR3 is CASSLAWLAEGGQETQYF. CDR3 sequence (DNA): TGCGCCAGCAGCTTGGCCTGGCTAGCGGAGGGGGGCCAAGAGACCCAGTACTTC.

V gene TRBV19 combines with J gene TRBJ2-2; 8 bases map to TRBD1. This CDR3 contains 14 residues. Germline V lookup: CDR1 LNHDA, CDR2 SQIVND (reference sequence). V was clipped by 7 bases and J by 7 bases; unmatched bases: 8. In DNA form, the CDR3 reads TGTGCCAGTACCCCACAGGGGGGTGTCGGGGAGCTGTTTTTT. Its protein product is CASTPQGGVGELFF.

CDR3 loop: CASHRGQEGQPQHF. CDR3 sequence (DNA): TGTGCCAGCCACAGGGGGCAGGAGGGTCAGCCCCAGCATTTT. The chain carries TRBV6-5 and TRBJ1-5; 9 bases align to TRBD1. The CDR3 loop spans 14 amino acids. Germline V CDR1 and CDR2: MNHEY, SVGAGI. V lost 8 bases to trimming and J lost 6 bases; unmatched junction nucleotides: 8.

This clone has just a few counts. V and J are TRBV28 and TRBJ1-1; D may be TRBD1 (5 bases). The CDR3 has 15 amino acids. Germline V gene data show CDR1 as MDHEN and CDR2 as SYDVKM. Deletions cut 4 bases from V and 8 bases from J, with 20 bases between. The CDR3 nucleotides read TGTGCCAGCAGTTCATCCGGCTTTAACAGGCCCGAAGCTTTCTTT. Amino acid sequence: CASSSSGFNRPEAFF.

This chain uses TRBV18 with TRBJ1-2; 8 positions match TRBD1. CDR1 is KGHSH and CDR2 is LQKENI in the germline V gene. The CDR3 consists of 16 residues. J gave up 4 bases and V 4 bases, and 11 bases lay outside the gene matches. In nucleotides, the CDR3 is TGTGCCAGCTCACTAGGACAGGGAGCCCGGAGCTATGGCTACACCTTC. Residues: CASSLGQGARSYGYTF.

V is TRBV2 and J is TRBJ1-1; tentatively, D is TRBD1 (6 bases). V lost 4 bases and J 2 bases, leaving 11 bases between the germline ends. This CDR3 region has 14 residues. CDR1 SNHLY and CDR2 FYNNEI come from the germline V gene. The CDR3 sequence is CASSGQGFNTEAFF. The DNA of the CDR3 is TGTGCCAGCAGTGGGCAGGGGTTTAACACTGAAGCTTTCTTT.

The chain has TRBV5-1 and TRBJ2-7; no definite D call. The V gene lost 4 bases and the J gene lost 1 base, with 18 bases spanning the gap. The germline V gene has CDR1 SGHRS and CDR2 YFSETQ. This CDR3 has 16 residues. This chain's CDR3 is CASSPGGSSPSYEQYF. As DNA, the CDR3 is TGCGCCAGCAGCCCCGGCGGATCGTCCCCTTCCTACGAGCAGTACTTC.

The chain recombines TRBV5-5 with TRBJ2-2; TRBD2 matches at 13 bases. The germline V gene encodes CDR1 SGHKS and CDR2 YYEKEE (reference sequence). V lost 3 bases, J lost 8 bases, and 4 bases stayed unmatched. The length of the CDR3 is 15 residues. The CDR3 DNA reads as TGTGCCAGCAGCTCGACTAGCGGGAGGACGGGGGAGCTGTTTTTT. This codes for CASSSTSGRTGELFF.

Here the CDR3 reads CASSQDPGPANEKLFF. CDR3 nucleotide sequence: TGTGCCAGCAGCCAAGACCCAGGCCCGGCTAATGAAAAACTGTTTTTT. The V call is TRBV3-1 (or the pseudogene TRBV3-2), the J call TRBJ1-4; the D is unclear. The germline CDR1 and CDR2 sequences are LGHDT and YNNKEL (reference sequence). V lost 0 bases, J lost 3 bases, and 11 bases lay in between. CDR3 length: 16 amino acids.

This clone has more than one count but fewer than ten. V usage is TRBV6-5 and J usage is TRBJ2-7, with a possible D match to TRBD1 (6 bases). The CDR3 sequence is 14 residues long. Trimming left V 5 bases short and J 2 bases short, with 13 bases between. Germline V CDR1 and CDR2: MNHEY, SVGAGI. The DNA of the CDR3 is TGTGCCAGCAGTCCCCGACAGGTTCCCTACGAGCAGTACTTC. This translates into CASSPRQVPYEQYF.

DNA for the CDR3: TGTGCCAGCAGAATGGGAGCGACGGACTCCTACGAGCAGTACTTC. It translates to CASRMGATDSYEQYF. The V gene is TRBV27, the J gene TRBJ2-7, with D perhaps matching TRBD2 (5 bases). The CDR3 runs to 15 residues. V was shortened by 6 bases and J by 0 bases, with 15 bases between the two germline ends. Germline CDR1 is MNHEY and CDR2 is SMNVEV (reference sequence).

The rearrangement uses TRBV19 and TRBJ1-5, with D unresolved. This CDR3 has 20 amino acids. V was pared by 5 bases and J by 0 bases, with 26 bases between. Germline V gene sequence: CDR1 LNHDA, CDR2 SQIVND (reference sequence). Here the CDR3 reads CASSPRRAGGEFYSNQPQHF. The CDR3 coding sequence is TGTGCCAGTAGTCCTCGCCGGGCGGGTGGCGAATTTTATAGCAATCAGCCCCAGCATTTT.

The sample holds a few counts of this clone. The chain employs TRBV11-2 and TRBJ2-7; 9 bases map to TRBD2. The CDR3 is made up of 17 amino acids. V shed 4 bases and J 0 bases; nucleotides not matched to a gene: 10. CDR1 is SGHAT and CDR2 is FQNNGV in the germline V gene. The CDR3 reads CASSYATTSGYSYEQYF. Written as DNA, the CDR3 is TGTGCCAGCAGCTACGCAACGACTAGCGGTTACTCCTACGAGCAGTACTTC.

The rearrangement joins TRBV4-2 to TRBJ1-6; TRBD1 aligns across 8 bases. CDR1 and CDR2 from the germline V gene are LGHNA and YNFKEQ. The CDR3 consists of 16 residues. The trim removed 4 bases at V and 10 bases at J, leaving 12 bases unmatched. CDR3 residues: CASSRRLDREDSPLHF. DNA for the CDR3: TGTGCCAGCAGCCGCCGCTTGGACAGGGAAGACTCACCCCTCCACTTT.

In this sample, this clone turned up once. An end of the junction does not agree with germline; a read error may underlie this. The chain recombines TRBV7-2 with TRBJ2-3; 8 nucleotides line up with TRBD1. The length of the CDR3 is 13 residues. Germline values: CDR1 SGHTA, CDR2 FQGNSA. CDR3 nucleotides: TGTGCCAGCAGCTTAATTTCGGACAGGGAGCCCAATTTT. It yields the protein CASSLISDREPNF.

The gene calls are TRBV15 and TRBJ2-7; D perhaps matches TRBD1 (6 bases). The CDR3 consists of 14 residues. The V end lost 1 base, the J end lost 6 bases, and 13 bases lay between the germline ends. CDR1 and CDR2 from the germline V gene are LNHNV and YYDKDF (reference sequence). CDR3: CATSRVGQGIEQYF. In DNA, the CDR3 is TGTGCCACCAGCAGAGTGGGACAAGGGATCGAGCAGTACTTC.

The V call is TRBV9, the J call TRBJ1-2; 10 bases map to TRBD1. V gave up 4 bases and J gave up 8 bases; unmatched junction bases: 8. CDR3 length: 14 amino acids. Germline CDR1 SGDLS, CDR2 YYNGEE. CDR3 DNA: TGTGCCAGCAGCCTGGACAGGGGGATAGGAGGCTACACCTTC. Amino acid sequence: CASSLDRGIGGYTF.

The gene calls are TRBV19 and TRBJ2-3; maybe TRBD1 (6 bases). Trimming pared 5 bases from V and 9 bases from J, leaving 12 bases between. The CDR3 length is 12 residues. Looked up from germline, CDR1 is LNHDA and CDR2 is SQIVND (reference sequence). DNA for the CDR3: TGTGCCAGTAGTTTCAGGGGTGGCACGCAGTATTTT. It is translated as CASSFRGGTQYF.

The rearrangement links TRBV28 to TRBJ1-1, with D hard to call. In germline, CDR1 is MDHEN, CDR2 SYDVKM. V was pared by 8 bases and J by 6 bases, with 10 bases between. CDR3 length: 11 residues. In DNA form, the CDR3 reads TGTGCCAGCCGCCAGAGGGCTGAAGCTTTCTTT. Translated, it gives CASRQRAEAFF.

This chain links TRBV6-6 with TRBJ2-1; 7 bases fit TRBD1. Germline values: CDR1 MNHNY, CDR2 SVGAGI (reference sequence). The CDR3 is made up of 15 amino acids. V lost 2 bases and J lost 5; bases outside the gene matches: 6. The CDR3 spells CASSYTEGAHNEQFF. The DNA of the CDR3 is TGTGCCAGCAGTTACACCGAGGGGGCTCACAATGAGCAGTTCTTC.

The gene calls are TRBV10-1 and TRBJ1-3; 10 bases are a match to TRBD1. CDR1 is WNHNN and CDR2 is SYGVQD in the germline V gene (reference sequence). Trimming removed 4 bases from V and 1 base from J; junction bases left unmatched: 10. The CDR3 covers 18 residues. CDR3 amino acids: CASSVKTGGRGSGNTIYF. The CDR3 coding sequence is TGCGCCAGCAGTGTCAAGACAGGGGGCAGAGGGTCTGGAAACACCATATATTTT.

The chain carries TRBV9 and TRBJ2-7; no clear D. With 3 bases removed from V and 3 bases from J, the gap between germline ends came to 10 bases. The CDR3 length is 13 residues. Germline V gives CDR1 SGDLS, CDR2 YYNGEE. CDR3 bases: TGTGCCAGCAGCGGTGAGCCGGGCTACGAGCAGTACTTC. It yields the protein CASSGEPGYEQYF.

There are a few counts of this clone. This chain uses TRBV2 with TRBJ2-3; 9 bases fit TRBD2. J gave up 6 bases and V 6 bases, and 10 bases lay outside the gene matches. CDR1 and CDR2 from the germline V gene are SNHLY and FYNNEI. This CDR3 spans 15 amino acids. DNA of the CDR3: TGTGCCAGCAGCCCCGGGGCGGGAGGGTCGGATACGCAGTATTTT. Encoded protein: CASSPGAGGSDTQYF.

The chain uses TRBV28 and TRBJ2-7, with D possibly matching TRBD1 (5 bases). Trimming cost V 1 base and J 10 bases, with 11 bases left between them. In germline, CDR1 is MDHEN, CDR2 SYDVKM. The length of the CDR3 is 12 residues. CDR3 protein: CASSLSRAAQYF. The CDR3 region has the DNA TGTGCCAGCAGTTTATCCAGGGCGGCCCAGTACTTC.